This T cell receptor beta chain was profiled in a study of T cell repertoires in cytomegalovirus infection. Study as a whole: The public TCR beta signatures pointed to both CMV infection and matching HLA type. Findings of the study overall: The ex vivo response showed dominance by HLA-C-restricted CMV-specific TCR beta clonotypes. Pooled public TCR beta family frequency picked out CMV carriers with the relevant HLA.

The CDR3 consists of 14 residues. The ends were cut back, 5 bases at V and 4 bases at J, with 14 bases in the middle. This clonotype occurred many times. Antigen unknown. TCRdb processed the reads anew with MiXCR; each CDR3 protein has one entry. The table records 400,000 to 550,000 distinct CDR3 sequences, approximately 10% of them present only once. Sequencing input: PBMCs. The TCR sequence derives from a human donor in good health (CMV status not recorded). Some clones in this sample may be carry-over from other donors' samples. The chain couples TRBV12-3 or TRBV12-4 to TRBJ1-2, with D possibly matching TRBD1 (6 bases). DNA of the CDR3: TGTGCCAGCAGTCCCCAGGGGCGGCTCTATGGCTACACCTTC. This sequence encodes CASSPQGRLYGYTF.